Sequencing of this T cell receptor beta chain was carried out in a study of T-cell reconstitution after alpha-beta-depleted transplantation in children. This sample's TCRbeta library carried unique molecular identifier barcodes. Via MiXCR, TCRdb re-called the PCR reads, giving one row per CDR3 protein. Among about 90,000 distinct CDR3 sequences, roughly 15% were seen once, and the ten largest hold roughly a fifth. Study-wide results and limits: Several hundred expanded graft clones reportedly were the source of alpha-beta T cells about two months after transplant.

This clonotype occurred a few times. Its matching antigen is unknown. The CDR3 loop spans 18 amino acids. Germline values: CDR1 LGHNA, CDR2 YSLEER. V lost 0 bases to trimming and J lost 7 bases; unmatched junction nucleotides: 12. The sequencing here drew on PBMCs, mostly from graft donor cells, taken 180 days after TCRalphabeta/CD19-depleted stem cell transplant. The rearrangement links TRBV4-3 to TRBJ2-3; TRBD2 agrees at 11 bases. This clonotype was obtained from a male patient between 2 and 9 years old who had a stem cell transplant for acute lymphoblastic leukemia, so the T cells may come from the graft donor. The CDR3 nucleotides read TGCGCCAGCAGCCAAGAATGGCGGATAGCGGGGGGGCCTAATACGCAGTATTTT. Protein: CASSQEWRIAGGPNTQYF.